Listed below are T cell receptor beta chains from one sample, sequenced in a study of cytomegalovirus exposure and HLA in healthy donors. Sequenced by immunoSEQ multiplex PCR; TCRdb stores in-frame clones only, minus some. The table lists 150,000 to 200,000 clones, under 90% of them singletons. Sequenced material: PBMCs. These TCRs come from a boy between 2 and 10 years old in good health and CMV-seronegative. The conserved cysteine and the conserved F or W are not part of the CDR3 here.

V gene: TRBV6-1; J gene: TRBJ2-1; CDR3 protein: ASSELGQGLYNEQF
V gene: TRBV6-1; J gene: TRBJ1-2; CDR3 protein: ASSGDRATPSPAFYGYT
V gene: TRBV7-9; J gene: TRBJ1-1; CDR3 protein: ASSEGQREAF
V gene: TRBV10-3; J gene: TRBJ2-1; CDR3 protein: AISESRGSYNEQF
V gene: TRBV4-1; J gene: TRBJ2-1; CDR3 protein: ASSLLLLAGGYNEQF
V gene: TRBV6-5; J gene: TRBJ2-7; CDR3 protein: ASKTSGGAIEQY
V gene: TRBV5-4; J gene: TRBJ1-1; CDR3 protein: ASRIDSGTEAF
V gene: TRBV6-1; J gene: TRBJ2-3; CDR3 protein: ASSLAHDYTQY
V gene: TRBV5-4; J gene: TRBJ1-1; CDR3 protein: ASSLVGGVTEAF
V gene: TRBV25-1; J gene: TRBJ1-4; CDR3 protein: ASSIPRQGRGEKLF
V gene: TRBV4-2; J gene: TRBJ2-1; CDR3 protein: ASSQSALQGAHSRNEQF
V gene: TRBV27; J gene: TRBJ2-5; CDR3 protein: ASTPRTGETQY
V gene: TRBV5-1; J gene: TRBJ2-3; CDR3 protein: ASSLFLAASTDTQY
V gene: TRBV9; J gene: TRBJ1-3; CDR3 protein: ASSVGAGSGNTIY
V gene: TRBV18; J gene: TRBJ2-1; CDR3 protein: ASSPGTNNEQF
V gene: TRBV2; J gene: TRBJ1-2; CDR3 protein: ASSVDTINYGYT
V gene: TRBV7-9; J gene: TRBJ2-1; CDR3 protein: ASSDPLGPSSYNEQF
V gene: TRBV21-1; J gene: TRBJ2-7; CDR3 protein: ASSKVGALAGVYEQY
V gene: TRBV7-2; J gene: TRBJ2-5; CDR3 protein: ASSLGGVSVTQY
V gene: TRBV20-1; J gene: TRBJ2-1; CDR3 protein: SASGYNEQF
V gene: TRBV10-3; J gene: TRBJ2-5; CDR3 protein: AISDPTRGQPQETQY
V gene: TRBV7-6; J gene: TRBJ2-2; CDR3 protein: ASSLASGGVSTGELF
V gene: TRBV6-5; J gene: TRBJ2-7; CDR3 protein: ASSYSYADYEQY
V gene: TRBV7-9; J gene: TRBJ1-2; CDR3 protein: ASSTEVHTYGYT
V gene: TRBV11-1; J gene: TRBJ2-7; CDR3 protein: ASSRDSPSYEQY
V gene: TRBV6-5; J gene: TRBJ1-5; CDR3 protein: ASSPGQGDQPQH
V gene: TRBV6-1; J gene: -; CDR3 protein: ASSQGQGYEQY
V gene: TRBV11-2; J gene: TRBJ2-3; CDR3 protein: ASSHRDRGSLGTQY
V gene: TRBV7-2; J gene: TRBJ1-1; CDR3 protein: ASKTGQNTEAF
V gene: TRBV7-9; J gene: TRBJ1-2; CDR3 protein: ASSPGVGTESYGYT
V gene: TRBV9; J gene: TRBJ2-7; CDR3 protein: ASGLPYEQY
V gene: TRBV15; J gene: TRBJ1-6; CDR3 protein: ATSRGVGEGSPLH
V gene: TRBV12-5; J gene: TRBJ1-2; CDR3 protein: ASGSGTEVNGYT
V gene: TRBV6-1; J gene: TRBJ2-7; CDR3 protein: ASGTGGAAPYEQY
V gene: TRBV29-1; J gene: TRBJ2-1; CDR3 protein: SVDRASYNEQF
V gene: TRBV5-4; J gene: TRBJ1-2; CDR3 protein: ASSLVGQGPGGYGYT
V gene: TRBV5-1; J gene: TRBJ1-1; CDR3 protein: ASRLEAGTEAF
V gene: TRBV28; J gene: TRBJ2-1; CDR3 protein: ARGTFTDNEQF
V gene: TRBV11-2; J gene: TRBJ1-1; CDR3 protein: ASSLQNTEAF
V gene: TRBV6-9; J gene: TRBJ2-1; CDR3 protein: ASSYQGASGLAATIAVNEQF
V gene: TRBV19; J gene: TRBJ2-2; CDR3 protein: ASSPGPLRAGELF
V gene: TRBV5-8; J gene: TRBJ2-3; CDR3 protein: ASSLGADTQY
V gene: TRBV7-2; J gene: TRBJ1-2; CDR3 protein: ASSVRPGQGDYGYT
V gene: TRBV4-3; J gene: TRBJ2-3; CDR3 protein: ASSPLAGGPDTQY
V gene: TRBV6-5; J gene: -; CDR3 protein: ASSYQGQSYEQY
V gene: TRBV6-1; J gene: TRBJ2-7; CDR3 protein: ASSPGYIYEQY
V gene: TRBV7-9; J gene: TRBJ1-4; CDR3 protein: SSSGIAGGNEKLF
V gene: TRBV6-1; J gene: TRBJ2-2; CDR3 protein: ATLTGGELF
V gene: TRBV2; J gene: TRBJ1-1; CDR3 protein: ASPPGQGNTEAF
V gene: TRBV15; J gene: TRBJ1-4; CDR3 protein: ATSIDPGGWEKLF
V gene: TRBV5-1; J gene: TRBJ2-3; CDR3 protein: ASSRDSDTQY
V gene: TRBV6-1; J gene: TRBJ2-2; CDR3 protein: ASSDRGGSAELF
V gene: TRBV7-9; J gene: TRBJ2-7; CDR3 protein: ASSLDGGLSGGSYEQY